A single sample is the source of the 3 T cell receptor beta chains below, sequenced in a study of blood T cell repertoires in COVID-19. Sequencing was performed with immunoSEQ multiplex PCR; in TCRdb, only in-frame clones are kept and a portion is missing. The repertoire consists of approximately 80,000 clones, with about 88% occurring once and the leading ten covering 7% to 10%. Sequencing was performed on peripheral blood. The receptors derive from a human donor in a cohort sampled during active COVID-19.

The genes are TRBV10-3 and TRBJ1-5, with 8 nucleotides matching TRBD1. Germline V CDR1 and CDR2: ENHRY, SYGVKD. Germline trimming cut 2 bases from V and 4 bases from J; bases unmatched to any gene: 1. The CDR3 spans 14 residues. DNA of the CDR3: TGTGCCATCAGTGAGAGACAGGGGAATCAGCCCCAGCATTTT. The encoded protein is CAISERQGNQPQHF.

This clone is termed medium-sized (0.01 to 0.1%). The CDR3 is CASSEAGETDTQYF. CDR3 sequence (DNA): TGTGCCAGCAGTGAGGCTGGGGAGACAGATACGCAGTATTTT. This chain joins TRBV6-4 and TRBJ2-3, with TRBD2 as a possible D gene (5 bases). The CDR3 has 14 residues. V lost 3 bases and J lost 3, with 10 bases in between. Germline CDR1 reads MRHNA; CDR2 reads SNTAGT.

J is TRBJ2-1 and V is TRBV2, with 11 bases lining up with TRBD2. The germline CDR1 and CDR2 sequences are SNHLY and FYNNEI. CDR3 length equals 16 residues. J gave up 5 bases and V 3 bases, and 6 bases lay outside the gene matches. The CDR3 nucleotides are TGTGCCAGCAGTGACCGTAGCGGGAGGGCCCACAATGAGCAGTTCTTC. Its protein product is CASSDRSGRAHNEQFF.